These 19 T cell receptor beta chains were sequenced from one sample in a study of blood T cell repertoires in COVID-19 (dated by TCRdb to the early 2020s). Libraries were made using the immunoSEQ multiplex PCR assay. TCRdb mirrors the immuneACCESS table, restricted to in-frame sequences. Some clones are absent from its copies; in checked studies, under half trace to an unresolved V gene, and the reason for the others is unknown. The sample data list 310,000 or so clones, and roughly 91% of these were observed just once. The ten largest clonotypes hold 1% of the sample. The sample taken for sequencing was peripheral blood. The receptors shown here come from a man aged 45-65 years with active or convalescent COVID-19.

The chain combines TRBV14 with TRBJ1-1; D gene uncertain. Germline-derived CDR1 and CDR2 are SGHDN and FVKESK. This CDR3 has 12 amino acids. The V end lost 4 bases, the J end lost 4 bases, and 7 bases lay between the germline ends. The CDR3 here is CASSPVSTEAFF. The CDR3 DNA is TGTGCCAGCAGCCCGGTAAGCACTGAAGCTTTCTTT.

This clone was found once. The chain is built from TRBV2 and TRBJ2-1, with 11 bases fitting TRBD2. Germline loops: CDR1 SNHLY, CDR2 FYNNEI. The CDR3 is made up of 15 amino acids. The J segment lost 4 bases and the V segment lost 6 bases, leaving 5 bases of the junction unmatched. As DNA, the CDR3 is TGTGCCAGCAGGGGTACTAGCGGGGGTTACAATGAGCAGTTCTTC. Encoded protein: CASRGTSGGYNEQFF.

The chain combines TRBV28 with TRBJ1-6; no firm D call. V dropped 4 bases and J dropped 3 bases, with 16 bases sitting between them. This CDR3 spans 17 amino acids. Germline assignment: CDR1 MDHEN and CDR2 SYDVKM. The CDR3 sequence is CASSSQVPLLYNSPLHF. In DNA form, the CDR3 reads TGTGCCAGCAGTTCGCAGGTCCCGTTGCTCTATAATTCACCCCTCCACTTT.

This chain uses TRBV7-9 with TRBJ1-4; TRBD1 aligns across 7 bases. Trimming took 5 bases from V and 3 from J; bases not matched to a gene: 9. The CDR3 runs 16 residues. Germline V CDR1 and CDR2: SEHNR, FQNEAQ (reference sequence). The DNA for the CDR3 is TGTGCCAGCAGCCGGCTTACAGGGGATCCTAATGAAAAACTGTTTTTT. It specifies CASSRLTGDPNEKLFF.

The chain uses TRBV11-2 and TRBJ2-7; 9 bases line up with TRBD2. Per the germline V gene, CDR1 is SGHAT and CDR2 is FQNNGV. The V and J ends lost 4 bases and 6 bases, in that order; junction bases with no gene match: 7. The CDR3 loop spans 14 amino acids. CDR3 in DNA: TGTGCCAGCAGCTACGCGGGAGGGCCCGGCGAGCAGTACTTC. Its translation: CASSYAGGPGEQYF.

This chain uses TRBV29-1 with TRBJ2-5; 9 nucleotides agree with TRBD1. The CDR3 runs to 12 residues. Germline V gives CDR1 SQVTM, CDR2 ANQGSEA. V trimming: 6 bases; J trimming: 7 bases; junction bases outside the gene matches: 6. CDR3 DNA sequence: TGCAGCGTCTTACAGGGGGCAGGGACCCAGTACTTC. Translated: CSVLQGAGTQYF.

For this clone: This may come from a read error, since a much larger clone is one base off. The J gene is TRBJ1-1, the V gene TRBV6-5; TRBD1 matches 7 bases. Germline V CDR1 and CDR2: MNHEY, SVGAGI. The CDR3 totals 12 residues. The CDR3 spells CASPRGNTEVFF. CDR3 nucleotide sequence: TGTGCCAGCCCCAGGGGGAACACTGAAGTTTTCTTT.

The rearrangement uses TRBV15 and TRBJ2-1, with 7 nucleotides matching TRBD1. Germline CDR1 is LNHNV and CDR2 is YYDKDF (reference sequence). This CDR3 spans 17 amino acids. V trimming: 1 base; J trimming: 10 bases; junction bases outside the gene matches: 16. The CDR3 reads CATSRGRRDSPPREQFF. The CDR3 region has the DNA TGTGCCACCAGCAGAGGACGCCGGGACAGCCCCCCCAGGGAGCAGTTCTTC.

The rearrangement uses TRBV19 and TRBJ1-6; TRBD1 aligns across 9 bases. J lost 5 bases, V lost 5 bases, and 4 bases had no gene match. This CDR3 contains 15 residues. CDR1 and CDR2 (germline): LNHDA, SQIVND (reference sequence). The CDR3 reads CASSPGQGNNSPLHF. As DNA, the CDR3 is TGTGCCAGTAGTCCGGGACAGGGAAATAATTCACCCCTCCACTTT.

The chain combines TRBV27 with TRBJ1-5, with TRBD1 matching 7 bases. CDR3 size: 15 residues. V was pared by 2 bases and J by 3 bases, with 4 bases of the junction left unmatched. In germline, CDR1 is MNHEY, CDR2 SMNVEV (reference sequence). The CDR3 coding sequence is TGTGCCAGCAGTTTAACAGGGGCATTCAATCAGCCCCAGCATTTT. It translates to CASSLTGAFNQPQHF.

The chain has TRBV28 and TRBJ2-5; TRBD2 matches 9 bases. Looked up from germline, CDR1 is MDHEN and CDR2 is SYDVKM. V lost 6 bases to trimming and J lost 5 bases; unmatched junction nucleotides: 16. This CDR3 spans 17 amino acids. The CDR3 DNA reads as TGTGCCAGCAGCCTCTTCGGGGCGGGAGGGCCGTCGGAGACCCAGTACTTC. Translated: CASSLFGAGGPSETQYF.

Of note for this clone: Other DNA variants within this sample encode the same CDR3. The V call is TRBV28, the J call TRBJ1-5; the D gene is possibly TRBD1 (5 bases). Germline V gene lookup returns CDR1 MDHEN and CDR2 SYDVKM. The V end was cut by 8 bases, the J end by 2 bases, with 16 bases between. This CDR3 is built from 15 residues. CDR3 amino acids: CASSTGGEGNQPQHF. The CDR3 nucleotides are TGTGCCAGCTCCACTGGGGGGGAGGGCAATCAGCCCCAGCATTTT.

The genes are TRBV7-9 and TRBJ2-3, with 8 bases aligning to TRBD2. Trimming cost V 2 bases and J 1 base; bases outside gene matches: 5. Germline V gene sequence: CDR1 SEHNR, CDR2 FQNEAQ (reference sequence). CDR3 size: 16 residues. In DNA form, the CDR3 reads TGTGCCAGCAGCTTACTGCGGGGGGAGGGCACAGATACGCAGTATTTT. This encodes CASSLLRGEGTDTQYF.

The chain uses TRBV10-2 and TRBJ2-7, with 10 bases identical to TRBD2. The CDR3 length is 15 residues. V was clipped by 3 bases and J by 4 bases; unmatched bases: 6. The V gene's germline CDR1 is WSHSY and CDR2 SAAADI. CDR3 sequence (DNA): TGCGCCAGCAGTGACGCTAGCGGGAGTGTTTACGAGCAGTACTTC. Protein product: CASSDASGSVYEQYF.

The J gene is TRBJ2-6, the V gene TRBV7-3, with 12 bases matching TRBD1. Germline V gives CDR1 SGHTA, CDR2 FQGTGA. The trim removed 5 bases at V and 2 bases at J, leaving 1 base unmatched. This CDR3 comprises 16 residues. This chain's CDR3 is CASSGTGGAGANVLTF. In DNA form, the CDR3 reads TGTGCCAGCAGCGGGACAGGGGGCGCTGGGGCCAACGTCCTGACTTTC.

Notes on this clone: At one boundary the junction diverges from the germline segment, which might be a read error. CDR3 DNA sequence: TGTGCTAGCAGCTTAATGGAGGGGTACACTGAAGCTTTCTTT. Translated: CASSLMEGYTEAFF. The chain couples TRBV7-7 to TRBJ1-1; possible D gene TRBD1, 5 bases. In germline, CDR1 is SSHAT, CDR2 FNYEAQ (reference sequence). The CDR3 has 14 amino acids.

Only one count was recorded for this clone. The rearrangement joins TRBV12-3 or TRBV12-4 to TRBJ2-3; D uncertain. CDR3 length: 13 residues. Trimming removed 3 bases at V and 5 bases at J, with 9 bases between. The DNA for the CDR3 is TGTGCCAGCAGTTTCGTGGAGAAAGATACGCAGTATTTT. Translated, it gives CASSFVEKDTQYF.

This clone was picked up a small number of times. In DNA form, the CDR3 reads TGTGCCACCAGTGTAGCCAGGGATAATTCACCCCTCCACTTT. This translates into CATSVARDNSPLHF. The rearrangement links TRBV24-1 to TRBJ1-6; D might be TRBD1 (5 bases). The V end lost 5 bases, the J end lost 5 bases, and 9 bases lay between the germline ends. The CDR3 has 14 amino acids. Per germline, CDR1 KGHDR and CDR2 SFDVKD.

J is TRBJ1-5 and V is TRBV7-2; D is perhaps TRBD1 (5 bases). The CDR3 contains 15 residues. The V gene's germline CDR1 is SGHTA and CDR2 FQGNSA. Between the trimmed V and J ends, which lost 4 bases and 2 bases, there was a span of 12 bases. This CDR3 is CASSSFQGGNQPQHF. As DNA, the CDR3 is TGTGCCAGCAGCTCCTTTCAAGGGGGCAATCAGCCCCAGCATTTT.